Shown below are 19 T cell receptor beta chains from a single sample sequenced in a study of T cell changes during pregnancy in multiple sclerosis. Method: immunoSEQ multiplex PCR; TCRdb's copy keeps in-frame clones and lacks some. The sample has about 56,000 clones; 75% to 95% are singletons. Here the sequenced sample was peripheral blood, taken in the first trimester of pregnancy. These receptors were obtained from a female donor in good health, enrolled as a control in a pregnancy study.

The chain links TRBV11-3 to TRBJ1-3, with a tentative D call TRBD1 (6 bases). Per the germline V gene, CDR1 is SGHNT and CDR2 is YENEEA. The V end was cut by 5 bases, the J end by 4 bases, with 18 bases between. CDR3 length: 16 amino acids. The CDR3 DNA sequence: TGTGCCAGCAGCCCCGGGCAGGGGAAGTCGGGAAACACCATATATTTT. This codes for CASSPGQGKSGNTIYF.

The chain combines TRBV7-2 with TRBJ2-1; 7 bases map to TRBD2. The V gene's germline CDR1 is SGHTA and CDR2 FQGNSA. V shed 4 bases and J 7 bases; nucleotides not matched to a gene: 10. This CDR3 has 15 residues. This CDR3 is CASSSQGGSGNEQFF. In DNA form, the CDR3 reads TGTGCCAGCAGCTCCCAAGGTGGTAGCGGGAATGAGCAGTTCTTC.

In DNA, the CDR3 is TGTGCCAGCAGCCTCGACAGGGGGCAGAACAATCAGCCCCAGCATTTT. Amino acids: CASSLDRGQNNQPQHF. The chain employs TRBV5-6 and TRBJ1-5, with 10 bases lining up with TRBD1. V lost 4 bases and J lost 3; bases outside the gene matches: 7. The CDR3 runs 16 residues. Per the germline V gene, CDR1 is SGHDT and CDR2 is YYEEEE.

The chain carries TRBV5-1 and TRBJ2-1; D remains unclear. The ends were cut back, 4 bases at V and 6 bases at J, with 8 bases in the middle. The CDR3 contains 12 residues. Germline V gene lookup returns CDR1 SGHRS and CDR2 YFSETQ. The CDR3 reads CASSPPGNEQFF. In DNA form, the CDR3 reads TGCGCCAGCAGCCCCCCCGGCAATGAGCAGTTCTTC.

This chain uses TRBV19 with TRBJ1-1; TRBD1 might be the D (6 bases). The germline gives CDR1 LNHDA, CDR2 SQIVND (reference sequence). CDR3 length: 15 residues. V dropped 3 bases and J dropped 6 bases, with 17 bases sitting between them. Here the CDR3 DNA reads TGTGCCAGTAGTATCACAGGGAGCAGTCAGGCTGAAGCTTTCTTT. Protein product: CASSITGSSQAEAFF.

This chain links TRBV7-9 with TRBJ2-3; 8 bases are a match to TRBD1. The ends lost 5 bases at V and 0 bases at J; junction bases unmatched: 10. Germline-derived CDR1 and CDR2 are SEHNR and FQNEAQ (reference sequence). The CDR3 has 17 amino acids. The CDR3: CASSRIPGTGSTDTQYF. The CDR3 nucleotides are TGTGCCAGCAGCCGAATCCCCGGGACAGGAAGCACAGATACGCAGTATTTT. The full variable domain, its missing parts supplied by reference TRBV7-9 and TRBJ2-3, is DTGVSQNPRHKITKRGQNVTFRCDPISEHNRLYWYRQTLGQGPEFLTYFQNEAQLEKSRLLSDRFSAERPKGSFSTLEIQRTEQGDSAMYLCASSRIPGTGSTDTQYFGPGTRLTVL.

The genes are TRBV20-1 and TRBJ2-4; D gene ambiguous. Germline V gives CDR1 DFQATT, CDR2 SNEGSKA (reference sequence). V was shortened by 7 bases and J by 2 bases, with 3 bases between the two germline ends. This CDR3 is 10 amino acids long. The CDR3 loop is CSVTKNIQYF. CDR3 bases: TGCAGTGTAACCAAAAACATTCAGTACTTC.

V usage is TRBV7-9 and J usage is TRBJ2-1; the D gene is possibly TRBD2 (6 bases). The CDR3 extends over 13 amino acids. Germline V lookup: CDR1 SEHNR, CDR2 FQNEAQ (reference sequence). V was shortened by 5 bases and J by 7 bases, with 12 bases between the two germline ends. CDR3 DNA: TGTGCCAGCAGCCCGGTTGCGGGGAATGAGCAGTTCTTC. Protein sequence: CASSPVAGNEQFF.

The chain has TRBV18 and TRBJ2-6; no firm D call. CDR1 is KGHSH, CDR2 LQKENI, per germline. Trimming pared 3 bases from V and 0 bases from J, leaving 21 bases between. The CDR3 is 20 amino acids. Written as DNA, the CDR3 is TGTGCCAGCTCACCGTCGTTCGCACACAACCTTTTCTCTGGGGCCAACGTCCTGACTTTC. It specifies CASSPSFAHNLFSGANVLTF.

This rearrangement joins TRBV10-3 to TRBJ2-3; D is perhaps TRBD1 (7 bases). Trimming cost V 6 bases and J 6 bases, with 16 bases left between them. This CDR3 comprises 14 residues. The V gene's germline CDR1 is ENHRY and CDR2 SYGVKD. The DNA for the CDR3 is TGTGCCATCAGAGGGGGCGGAGGGTTGGATACGCAGTATTTT. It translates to CAIRGGGGLDTQYF.

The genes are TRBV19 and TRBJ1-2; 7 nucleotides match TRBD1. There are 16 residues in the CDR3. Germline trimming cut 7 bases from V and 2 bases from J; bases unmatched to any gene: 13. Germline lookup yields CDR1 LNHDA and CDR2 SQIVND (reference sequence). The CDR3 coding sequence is TGTGCCAGTACAGGACAGGCCAAACTCTCGAACTATGGCTACACCTTC. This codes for CASTGQAKLSNYGYTF.

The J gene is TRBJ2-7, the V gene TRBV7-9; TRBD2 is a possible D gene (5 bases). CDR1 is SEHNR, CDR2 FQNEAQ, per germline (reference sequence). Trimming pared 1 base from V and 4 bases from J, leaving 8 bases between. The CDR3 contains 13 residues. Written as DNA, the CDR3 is TGTGCCAGCAGCTTAGGCGGGCAATACGAGCAGTACTTC. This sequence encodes CASSLGGQYEQYF. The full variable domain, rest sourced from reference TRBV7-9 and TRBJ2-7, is DTGVSQNPRHKITKRGQNVTFRCDPISEHNRLYWYRQTLGQGPEFLTYFQNEAQLEKSRLLSDRFSAERPKGSFSTLEIQRTEQGDSAMYLCASSLGGQYEQYFGPGTRLTVT.

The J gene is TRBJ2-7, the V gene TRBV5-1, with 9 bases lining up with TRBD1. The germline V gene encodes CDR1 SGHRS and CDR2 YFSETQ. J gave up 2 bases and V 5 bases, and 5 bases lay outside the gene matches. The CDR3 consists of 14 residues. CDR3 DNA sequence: TGCGCCAGCAGGAAGGGGGACAGGGCCTACGAGCAGTACTTC. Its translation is CASRKGDRAYEQYF.

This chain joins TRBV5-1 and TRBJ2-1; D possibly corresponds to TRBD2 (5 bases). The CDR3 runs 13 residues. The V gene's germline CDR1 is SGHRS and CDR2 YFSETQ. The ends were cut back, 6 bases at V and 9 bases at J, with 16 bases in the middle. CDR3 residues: CASTLEPGSEQFF. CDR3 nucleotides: TGCGCCAGCACCCTAGAACCGGGGAGTGAGCAGTTCTTC.

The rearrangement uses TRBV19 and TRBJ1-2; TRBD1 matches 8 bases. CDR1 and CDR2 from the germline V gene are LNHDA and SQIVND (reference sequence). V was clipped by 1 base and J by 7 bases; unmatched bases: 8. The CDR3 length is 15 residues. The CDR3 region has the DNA TGTGCCAGTAGTATAGGAGGCAGGGGGCTCGGTGGCTACACCTTC. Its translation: CASSIGGRGLGGYTF.

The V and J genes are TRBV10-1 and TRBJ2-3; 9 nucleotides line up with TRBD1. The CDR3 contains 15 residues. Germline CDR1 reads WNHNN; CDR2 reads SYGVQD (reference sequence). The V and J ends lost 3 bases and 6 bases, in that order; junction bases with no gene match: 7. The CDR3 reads CASSEMGQGLDTQYF. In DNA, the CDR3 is TGCGCCAGCAGTGAAATGGGACAGGGTCTTGATACGCAGTATTTT.

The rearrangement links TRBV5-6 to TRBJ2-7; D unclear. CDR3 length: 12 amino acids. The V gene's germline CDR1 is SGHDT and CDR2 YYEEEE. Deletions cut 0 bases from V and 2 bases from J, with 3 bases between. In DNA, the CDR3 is TGTGCCAGCAGCTTGGAGCCCTACGAGCAGTACTTC. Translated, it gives CASSLEPYEQYF. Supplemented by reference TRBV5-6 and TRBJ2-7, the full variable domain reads DAGVTQSPTHLIKTRGQQVTLRCSPKSGHDTVSWYQQALGQGPQFIFQYYEEEERQRGNFPDRFSGHQFPNYSSELNVNALLLGDSALYLCASSLEPYEQYFGPGTRLTVT.

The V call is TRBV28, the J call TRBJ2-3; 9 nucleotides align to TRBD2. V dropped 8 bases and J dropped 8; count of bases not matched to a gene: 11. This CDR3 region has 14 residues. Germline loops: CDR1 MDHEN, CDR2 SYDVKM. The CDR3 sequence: CASGHSGRVGTQYF. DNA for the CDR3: TGTGCCAGCGGACATAGCGGGAGAGTGGGTACGCAGTATTTT.

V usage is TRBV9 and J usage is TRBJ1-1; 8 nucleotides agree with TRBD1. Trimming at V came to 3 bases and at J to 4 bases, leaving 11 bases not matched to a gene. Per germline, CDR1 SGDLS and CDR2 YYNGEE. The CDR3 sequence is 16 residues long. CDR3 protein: CASSAGQGAGGTEAFF. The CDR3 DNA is TGTGCCAGCAGCGCCGGGCAGGGGGCCGGGGGCACTGAAGCTTTCTTT.